The 17 T cell receptor beta chains given below trace back to one sample, sequenced in a study of cytomegalovirus exposure and HLA in healthy donors. Data came from immunoSEQ multiplex PCR; TCRdb stores just in-frame clones and leaves some out. The table shows 65,000 to 85,000 clones, with 85% to 95% occurring only once. The sample was PBMCs. The receptor source for this set is a young woman in good health and CMV-seronegative.

As for this clone: Other DNA sequences in the sample encode the same CDR3. The V gene is TRBV2, the J gene TRBJ2-5; D gene unclear. The length of the CDR3 is 14 residues. With 3 bases removed from V and 2 bases from J, the gap between germline ends came to 10 bases. CDR1 is SNHLY and CDR2 is FYNNEI in the germline V gene. The CDR3 reads CASSEQDFQETQYF. CDR3 in DNA: TGTGCCAGCAGTGAGCAAGACTTTCAAGAGACCCAGTACTTC.

J is TRBJ1-5 and V is TRBV30; tentative D call: TRBD1 (5 bases). CDR3 length: 11 amino acids. Germline lookup yields CDR1 GTSNPN and CDR2 SVGIG (reference sequence). Trimming shortened V by 7 bases and J by 9 bases, and 13 bases separated the two germline ends. The CDR3 loop reads CALGLPGPQHF. In DNA form, the CDR3 reads TGTGCCTTGGGACTTCCGGGGCCCCAGCATTTT.

The chain carries TRBV7-2 and TRBJ2-7; maybe TRBD2 (6 bases). Between the trimmed V and J ends, which lost 1 base and 7 bases, there was a span of 20 bases. Germline V gives CDR1 SGHTA, CDR2 FQGNSA. This CDR3 has 16 residues. The CDR3: CASSLEQGLSGLEQYF. The CDR3 region has the DNA TGTGCCAGCAGCTTAGAGCAGGGACTGTCAGGCTTGGAGCAGTACTTC.

The chain recombines TRBV4-1 with TRBJ1-3; TRBD1 agrees at 8 bases. Germline CDR1 reads MGHRA; CDR2 reads YSYEKL. The CDR3 is made up of 17 amino acids. With V trimmed by 3 bases and J by 0 bases, 7 bases remained unmatched. CDR3 protein: CASSQGQAKSSGNTIYF. The CDR3 DNA is TGCGCCAGCAGCCAGGGACAGGCAAAGAGCTCTGGAAACACCATATATTTT.

This clone was seen just once. The chain employs TRBV19 and TRBJ2-2, with 11 nucleotides matching TRBD1. The CDR3 loop spans 16 amino acids. J was trimmed by 4 bases and V by 3 bases; bases with no gene match: 4. In germline, CDR1 is LNHDA, CDR2 SQIVND (reference sequence). CDR3 nucleotide sequence: TGTGCCAGTAGTATGGACAGGGGGCGAATCACCGGGGAGCTGTTTTTT. It specifies CASSMDRGRITGELFF.

The CDR3 DNA sequence: TGTGCCAGCAGTGAACAGGGGAGCTCCTACGAGCAGTACTTC. Translated, it gives CASSEQGSSYEQYF. V is TRBV2 and J is TRBJ2-7, with D tentatively TRBD1 (6 bases). The CDR3 loop spans 14 amino acids. Germline V gene sequence: CDR1 SNHLY, CDR2 FYNNEI. V lost 2 bases and J 0 bases, leaving 8 bases between the germline ends.

This clone was recorded once. The chain is built from TRBV6-1 and TRBJ2-3; the D is unclear. The CDR3 covers 11 residues. The germline V and J ends were trimmed by 3 bases and 6 bases, with 4 bases remaining between them. CDR1 and CDR2 from the germline V gene are MNHNS and SASEGT. This chain's CDR3 is CASSDGDTQYF. The CDR3, as DNA: TGTGCCAGCAGTGACGGGGATACGCAGTATTTT.

CDR3 sequence (DNA): TGTGCCAGCAGTACAGGACCGACCGACTATGGCTACACCTTC. This codes for CASSTGPTDYGYTF. The chain joins TRBV6-5 to TRBJ1-2; weak D call: TRBD1 (5 bases). This CDR3 is built from 14 residues. With 5 bases removed from V and 3 bases from J, the gap between germline ends came to 13 bases. Per germline, CDR1 MNHEY and CDR2 SVGAGI.

The rearrangement joins TRBV2 to TRBJ2-1; 11 positions match TRBD2. The germline CDR1 and CDR2 sequences are SNHLY and FYNNEI. The CDR3 is 15 residues long. V lost 6 bases and J lost 10; bases outside the gene matches: 11. CDR3 sequence: CASRRDSGGAGEQFF. In DNA form, the CDR3 reads TGTGCCAGCAGGAGGGATAGCGGGGGGGCGGGGGAGCAGTTCTTC.

The rearrangement uses TRBV19 and TRBJ2-7; 10 bases are a match to TRBD1. Per germline, CDR1 LNHDA and CDR2 SQIVND (reference sequence). V was pared by 6 bases and J by 6 bases, with 11 bases of the junction left unmatched. The CDR3 has 15 residues. This chain's CDR3 is CASRGRWTGGFEQYF. The CDR3 DNA is TGTGCCAGTAGAGGGCGTTGGACAGGGGGATTCGAGCAGTACTTC. Using reference TRBV19 and TRBJ2-7 for the parts outside the CDR3, the full variable domain is DGGITQSPKYLFRKEGQNVTLSCEQNLNHDAMYWYRQDPGQGLRLIYYSQIVNDFQKGDIAEGYSVSREKKESFPLTVTSAQKNPTAFYLCASRGRWTGGFEQYFGPGTRLTVT.

Here the CDR3 DNA reads TGTGCCAGCAGTTTAGGGACAGGATGGGGTACTTCCTACGAGCAGTACTTC. The encoded protein is CASSLGTGWGTSYEQYF. V usage is TRBV28 and J usage is TRBJ2-7; 8 bases match TRBD1. Germline trimming cut 2 bases from V and 1 base from J; bases unmatched to any gene: 10. Germline V gene sequence: CDR1 MDHEN, CDR2 SYDVKM. The CDR3 is 17 amino acids.

V usage is TRBV4-1 and J usage is TRBJ1-4, with TRBD1 matching over 8 bases. V lost 4 bases and J lost 3; bases outside the gene matches: 4. The CDR3 sequence is 15 residues long. Germline CDR1 MGHRA, CDR2 YSYEKL. DNA for the CDR3: TGCGCCAGCAGCCTAACGGACAGGGCTAATGAAAAACTGTTTTTT. This sequence encodes CASSLTDRANEKLFF.

The chain has TRBV2 and TRBJ2-3; D not certain. CDR3 length equals 16 residues. CDR1 and CDR2 from the germline V gene are SNHLY and FYNNEI. The V gene lost 1 base and the J gene lost 4 bases, with 15 bases spanning the gap. CDR3 sequence reads: CASSEVKGVRADTQYF. The CDR3 bases are TGTGCCAGCAGTGAAGTGAAAGGAGTCCGCGCAGATACGCAGTATTTT.

This sequence joins TRBV27 and TRBJ2-1, with TRBD2 identical over 12 bases. This CDR3 is 17 amino acids long. The germline V gene encodes CDR1 MNHEY and CDR2 SMNVEV (reference sequence). V was pared by 3 bases and J by 6 bases, with 9 bases of the junction left unmatched. CDR3 loop: CASSFPGLAGLSNEQFF. DNA for the CDR3: TGTGCCAGCAGTTTCCCAGGACTAGCGGGACTCTCCAATGAGCAGTTCTTC.

This chain links TRBV5-5 with TRBJ2-7; D possibly corresponds to TRBD1 (6 bases). V was clipped by 0 bases and J by 1 base, with 14 bases between them. CDR3 length: 16 residues. CDR1 SGHKS and CDR2 YYEKEE come from the germline V gene (reference sequence). CDR3 in DNA: TGTGCCAGCAGCTTGGCCCCCGGCAGGGGTTCCTACGAGCAGTACTTC. It translates to CASSLAPGRGSYEQYF.

The rearrangement joins TRBV29-1 to TRBJ2-7, with TRBD2 matching 8 bases. This CDR3 has 13 residues. Trimming cost V 5 bases and J 6 bases; bases outside gene matches: 9. Germline CDR1 reads SQVTM; CDR2 reads ANQGSEA. CDR3 region: CSVRKTSAAEQYF. The CDR3 DNA reads TGCAGCGTTCGTAAGACTAGCGCGGCCGAGCAGTACTTC.

This chain links TRBV7-9 with TRBJ2-3, with TRBD1 matching 7 bases. Looked up from germline, CDR1 is SEHNR and CDR2 is FQNEAQ (reference sequence). The CDR3 spans 15 residues. V trimming: 4 bases; J trimming: 2 bases; junction bases outside the gene matches: 6. CDR3 in DNA: TGTGCCAGCAGCTCCGACAGGGTCAACACAGATACGCAGTATTTT. This encodes CASSSDRVNTDTQYF.